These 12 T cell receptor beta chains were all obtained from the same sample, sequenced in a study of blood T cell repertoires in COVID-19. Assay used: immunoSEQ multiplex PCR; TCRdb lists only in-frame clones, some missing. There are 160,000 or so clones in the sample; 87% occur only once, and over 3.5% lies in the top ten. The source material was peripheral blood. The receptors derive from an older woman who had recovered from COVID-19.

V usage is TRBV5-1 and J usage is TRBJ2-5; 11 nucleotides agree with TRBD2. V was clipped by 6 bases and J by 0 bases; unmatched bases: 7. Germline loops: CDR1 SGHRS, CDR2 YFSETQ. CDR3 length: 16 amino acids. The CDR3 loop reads CASTPVAGGDQETQYF. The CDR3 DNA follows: TGCGCCAGCACGCCAGTAGCGGGGGGGGACCAAGAGACCCAGTACTTC.

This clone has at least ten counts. The CDR3 DNA follows: TGTGCCAGCAGTCCCATGGGCGACGATACGCAGTATTTT. Residues: CASSPMGDDTQYF. The chain links TRBV13 to TRBJ2-3; D not certain. Trimming shortened V by 6 bases and J by 6 bases, and 13 bases separated the two germline ends. Per germline, CDR1 PRHDT and CDR2 FYEKMQ (reference sequence). This CDR3 is built from 13 residues.

This chain's CDR3 is CASSPFAGVDETQYF. CDR3 nucleotide sequence: TGTGCCAGCTCACCATTCGCAGGGGTGGATGAGACCCAGTACTTC. The chain uses TRBV18 and TRBJ2-5; D perhaps matches TRBD1 (6 bases). V was cut by 2 bases and J by 5 bases, with 15 bases left in between. The CDR3 has 15 residues. Germline V gene lookup returns CDR1 KGHSH and CDR2 LQKENI.

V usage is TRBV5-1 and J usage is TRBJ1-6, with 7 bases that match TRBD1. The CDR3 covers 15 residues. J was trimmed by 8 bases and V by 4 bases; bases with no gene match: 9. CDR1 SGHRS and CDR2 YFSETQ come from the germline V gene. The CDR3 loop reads CASSLGQDIYSPLHF. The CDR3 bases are TGCGCCAGCAGCCTCGGACAGGATATTTATTCACCCCTCCACTTT.

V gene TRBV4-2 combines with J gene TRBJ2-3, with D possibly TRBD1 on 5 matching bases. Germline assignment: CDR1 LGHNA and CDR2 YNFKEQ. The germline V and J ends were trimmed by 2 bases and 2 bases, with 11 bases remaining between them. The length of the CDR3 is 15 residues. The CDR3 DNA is TGTGCCAGCAGCCAACAAGACAGCCCCACAGATACGCAGTATTTT. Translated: CASSQQDSPTDTQYF.

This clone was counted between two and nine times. The CDR3 nucleotides are TGCGCCAGCAGCACCCCACTCGCGGGAGATACGCAGTATTTT. Its protein product is CASSTPLAGDTQYF. The chain joins TRBV5-1 to TRBJ2-3, with D perhaps TRBD2 (5 bases). The length of the CDR3 is 14 residues. Per the germline V gene, CDR1 is SGHRS and CDR2 is YFSETQ. V was pared by 4 bases and J by 5 bases, with 14 bases between.

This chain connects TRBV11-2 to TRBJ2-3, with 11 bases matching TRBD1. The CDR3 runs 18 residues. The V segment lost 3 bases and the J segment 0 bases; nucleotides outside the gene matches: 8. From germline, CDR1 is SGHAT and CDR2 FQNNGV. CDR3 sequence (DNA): TGTGCCAGCAGCTTCGGACAGGGGGCTTCCACTAGCACAGATACGCAGTATTTT. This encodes CASSFGQGASTSTDTQYF. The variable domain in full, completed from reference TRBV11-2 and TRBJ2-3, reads EAGVAQSPRYKIIEKRQSVAFWCNPISGHATLYWYQQILGQGPKLLIQFQNNGVVDDSQLPKDRFSAERLKGVDSTLKIQPAKLEDSAVYLCASSFGQGASTSTDTQYFGPGTRLTVL.

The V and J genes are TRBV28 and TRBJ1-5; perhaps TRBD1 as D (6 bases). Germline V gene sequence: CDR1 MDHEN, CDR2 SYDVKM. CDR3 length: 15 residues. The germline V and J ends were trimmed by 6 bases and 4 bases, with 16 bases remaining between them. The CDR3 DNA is TGTGCCAGCAGCTCTGGACAGCGCGGGAATCAGCCCCAGCATTTT. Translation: CASSSGQRGNQPQHF.

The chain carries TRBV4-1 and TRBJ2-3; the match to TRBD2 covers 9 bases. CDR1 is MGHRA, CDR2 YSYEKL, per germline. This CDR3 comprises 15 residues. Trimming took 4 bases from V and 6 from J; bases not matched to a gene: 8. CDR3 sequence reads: CASSLSAGGKDTQYF. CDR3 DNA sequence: TGCGCCAGCAGCCTGAGCGCGGGGGGGAAGGATACGCAGTATTTT.

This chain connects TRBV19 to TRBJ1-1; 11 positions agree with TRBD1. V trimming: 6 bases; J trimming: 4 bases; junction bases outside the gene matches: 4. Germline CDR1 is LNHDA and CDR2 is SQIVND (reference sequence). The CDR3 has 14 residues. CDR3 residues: CASRSGQGATEAFF. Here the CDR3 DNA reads TGTGCCAGTAGATCCGGACAGGGGGCCACTGAAGCTTTCTTT.

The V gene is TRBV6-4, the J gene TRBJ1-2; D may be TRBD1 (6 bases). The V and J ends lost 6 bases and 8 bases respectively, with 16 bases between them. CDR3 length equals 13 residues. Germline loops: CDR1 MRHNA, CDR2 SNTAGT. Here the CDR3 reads CASSGAGGRGYTF. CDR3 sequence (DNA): TGTGCCAGCAGCGGAGCGGGGGGCCGCGGCTACACCTTC.

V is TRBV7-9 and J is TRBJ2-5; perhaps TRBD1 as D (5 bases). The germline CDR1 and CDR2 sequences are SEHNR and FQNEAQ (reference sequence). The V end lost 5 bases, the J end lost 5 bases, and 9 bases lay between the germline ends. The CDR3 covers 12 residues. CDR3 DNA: TGTGCCAGCAGCCTCAGGGATGAGACCCAGTACTTC. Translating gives CASSLRDETQYF.